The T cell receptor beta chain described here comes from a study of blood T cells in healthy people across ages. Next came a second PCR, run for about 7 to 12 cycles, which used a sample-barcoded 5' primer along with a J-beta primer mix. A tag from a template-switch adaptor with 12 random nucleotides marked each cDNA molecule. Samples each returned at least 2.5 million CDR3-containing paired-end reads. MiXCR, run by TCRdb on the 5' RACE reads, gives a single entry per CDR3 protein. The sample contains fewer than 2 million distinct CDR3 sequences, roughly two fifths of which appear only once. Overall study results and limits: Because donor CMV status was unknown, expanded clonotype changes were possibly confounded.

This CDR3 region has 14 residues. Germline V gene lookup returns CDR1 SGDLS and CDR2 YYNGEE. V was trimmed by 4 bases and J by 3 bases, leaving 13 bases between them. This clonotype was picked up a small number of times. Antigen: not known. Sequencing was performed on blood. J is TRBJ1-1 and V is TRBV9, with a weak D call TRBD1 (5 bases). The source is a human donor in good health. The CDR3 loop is CASSPLGVDTEAFF. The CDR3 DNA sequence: TGTGCCAGCAGCCCCTTAGGGGTCGACACTGAAGCTTTCTTT.